The 32 T cell receptor beta chains reported below all come from one sample, sequenced in a study of cytomegalovirus exposure and HLA in healthy donors. Primers: 60 Vbeta forward and 13 Jbeta reverse. The protocol was immunoSEQ multiplex PCR, while the TCRdb copy is restricted to in-frame clones and leaves out a portion. The data hold 50,000 to 60,000 clones, with 60% to 80% observed a single time. The source material was PBMCs. These receptors originate from a middle-aged woman in good health and CMV-seropositive.

The rearrangement uses TRBV18 and TRBJ1-6, with 8 positions matching TRBD1. The CDR3 has 14 residues. Germline V gene sequence: CDR1 KGHSH, CDR2 LQKENI. J was trimmed by 5 bases and V by 6 bases; bases with no gene match: 3. The CDR3 DNA sequence: TGTGCCAGCTCTATACAGGGGGATAATTCACCCCTCCACTTT. Translation: CASSIQGDNSPLHF.

The CDR3 sequence is CASSLGHFLSYTF. The CDR3 DNA reads TGTGCCAGCAGCTTAGGACATTTTTTAAGCTACACCTTC. This chain joins TRBV13 and TRBJ1-2; D uncertain. The V gene lost 0 bases and the J gene lost 9 bases, with 11 bases spanning the gap. The germline V gene encodes CDR1 PRHDT and CDR2 FYEKMQ (reference sequence). There are 13 residues in the CDR3.

There are a few counts of this clone. This chain uses TRBV19 with TRBJ1-5; 8 bases match TRBD1. Germline V gene lookup returns CDR1 LNHDA and CDR2 SQIVND (reference sequence). The V and J ends lost 7 bases and 5 bases, in that order; junction bases with no gene match: 4. The CDR3 is 13 amino acids. In DNA, the CDR3 is TGTGCCAGTAAGGACAGGGTAGATCAGCCCCAGCATTTT. It codes for CASKDRVDQPQHF.

The chain uses TRBV2 and TRBJ1-1; 7 nucleotides agree with TRBD1. The CDR3 runs to 14 residues. V lost 7 bases to trimming and J lost 3 bases; unmatched junction nucleotides: 8. Germline assignment: CDR1 SNHLY and CDR2 FYNNEI. CDR3 bases: TGTGCCAGCACCTTAGCAGGGGGAGACACTGAAGCTTTCTTT. This codes for CASTLAGGDTEAFF.

The CDR3 sequence is CAWSFCPRAEAFF. The CDR3 DNA reads as TGTGCCTGGAGTTTTTGTCCTCGGGCTGAAGCTTTCTTT. The genes are TRBV30 and TRBJ1-1; D remains ambiguous. The V end was cut by 2 bases, the J end by 6 bases, with 13 bases between. Germline loops: CDR1 GTSNPN, CDR2 SVGIG (reference sequence). This CDR3 is built from 13 residues.

The chain combines TRBV28 with TRBJ1-2, with TRBD1 as a possible D gene (5 bases). The germline CDR1 and CDR2 sequences are MDHEN and SYDVKM. This CDR3 region has 15 residues. The V end lost 3 bases, the J end lost 4 bases, and 15 bases lay between the germline ends. The CDR3 loop reads CASSFGQGKSYGYTF. Here the CDR3 DNA reads TGTGCCAGCAGTTTTGGGCAGGGAAAGTCCTATGGCTACACCTTC.

The chain links TRBV7-8 to TRBJ2-7, with a weak D call TRBD2 (5 bases). The germline V and J ends were trimmed by 5 bases and 5 bases, with 10 bases remaining between them. Germline lookup yields CDR1 SGHVS and CDR2 FQNEAQ. The CDR3 extends over 12 amino acids. CDR3 nucleotides: TGTGCCAGCAGCGACTATAGGAACGAGCAGTACTTC. This encodes CASSDYRNEQYF. The full variable domain, with the rest looked up from reference TRBV7-8 and TRBJ2-7, is GAGVSQSPRYKVAKRGQDVALRCDPISGHVSLFWYQQALGQGPEFLTYFQNEAQLDKSGLPSDRFFAERPEGSVSTLKIQRTQQEDSAVYLCASSDYRNEQYFGPGTRLTVT.

The V and J genes are TRBV4-1 and TRBJ2-1, with TRBD2 as a possible D gene (6 bases). The germline V and J ends were trimmed by 5 bases and 3 bases, with 17 bases remaining between them. In germline, CDR1 is MGHRA, CDR2 YSYEKL. CDR3 length: 16 residues. The DNA for the CDR3 is TGCGCCAGCAGCTTCTTGGGACTCGATAACTACAATGAGCAGTTCTTC. This translates into CASSFLGLDNYNEQFF.

The chain uses TRBV23-1 and TRBJ1-2; unclear D gene. TRBV23-1 is an open reading frame whose function is uncertain. The CDR3 has 13 residues. CDR3: CADLFGSDYGYTF. The CDR3 DNA reads TGCGCAGACCTTTTTGGAAGCGACTATGGCTACACCTTC.

The chain uses TRBV28 and TRBJ2-7, with a tentative D call TRBD1 (6 bases). Trimming cost V 3 bases and J 2 bases, with 14 bases left between them. Germline assignment: CDR1 MDHEN and CDR2 SYDVKM. The CDR3 is 15 amino acids. The CDR3 bases are TGTGCCAGCAGTTTGTGGGGACAAGGCACCTACGAGCAGTACTTC. Translating it yields CASSLWGQGTYEQYF.

About this clone itself: The identical CDR3 is also encoded by other nucleotide sequences in the sample. The J gene is TRBJ1-3, the V gene TRBV10-3; D ambiguous. Trimming shortened V by 10 bases and J by 1 base, and 8 bases separated the two germline ends. The CDR3 is 12 residues long. Germline assignment: CDR1 ENHRY and CDR2 SYGVKD. The CDR3 loop reads CATEGSGNTIYF. The DNA of the CDR3 is TGTGCCACTGAGGGTTCTGGAAACACCATATATTTT.

The genes are TRBV4-2 and TRBJ2-3; TRBD2 matches 11 bases. The trim removed 0 bases at V and 6 bases at J, leaving 5 bases unmatched. The CDR3 is 16 amino acids. Germline-derived CDR1 and CDR2 are LGHNA and YNFKEQ. CDR3 region: CASSQEGLAGGDTQYF. DNA for the CDR3: TGTGCCAGCAGCCAAGAGGGATTAGCGGGGGGGGATACGCAGTATTTT.

This chain joins TRBV6-5 and TRBJ2-1; 7 bases map to TRBD1. Losses at the gene ends were 11 bases for V and 2 bases for J; bases not matched to a gene: 3. The CDR3 is 12 residues long. Germline V CDR1 and CDR2: MNHEY, SVGAGI. CDR3 protein: CASQGAYNEQFF. The CDR3 region has the DNA TGTGCCTCCCAGGGGGCCTACAATGAGCAGTTCTTC.

This clone was observed once. The chain has TRBV6-1 and TRBJ2-3; TRBD2 is a possible D gene (6 bases). The germline CDR1 and CDR2 sequences are MNHNS and SASEGT. V lost 3 bases to trimming and J lost 3 bases, with 10 bases between them. The CDR3 has 14 amino acids. The CDR3 DNA reads as TGTGCCAGCAGTGACAGGAGGGTTACAGATACGCAGTATTTT. This codes for CASSDRRVTDTQYF.

This chain joins TRBV6-5 and TRBJ2-2; D gene ambiguous. The CDR3 is 12 amino acids. CDR1 MNHEY and CDR2 SVGAGI come from the germline V gene. V shed 10 bases and J shed 7 bases, with 13 bases lying between them. The CDR3 region has the DNA TGTGCCACCGGGTTACTTGACGGGGAGCTGTTTTTT. This translates into CATGLLDGELFF.

There are a few counts of this clone. The V gene is TRBV20-1, the J gene TRBJ1-1, with D possibly matching TRBD1 (5 bases). The length of the CDR3 is 11 residues. Germline V lookup: CDR1 DFQATT, CDR2 SNEGSKA (reference sequence). V lost 1 base and J lost 6, with 6 bases in between. The DNA of the CDR3 is TGCAGTGCTAGAGGGGGGGCTGAAGCTTTCTTT. This encodes CSARGGAEAFF.

The chain combines TRBV12-5 with TRBJ1-5, with D unresolved. There are 13 residues in the CDR3. V was cut by 3 bases and J by 7 bases, with 10 bases left in between. From germline, CDR1 is LGHNT and CDR2 FRNRAP. CDR3 nucleotides: TGTGCTAGTGGTTTCGGAGGGAACCAGCCCCAGCATTTT. This gives the protein CASGFGGNQPQHF.

The chain uses TRBV6-1 and TRBJ2-5; TRBD2 agrees at 13 bases. The V segment lost 10 bases and the J segment 7 bases; nucleotides outside the gene matches: 6. Germline V gene lookup returns CDR1 MNHNS and CDR2 SASEGT. The CDR3 is made up of 13 amino acids. The CDR3 DNA reads TGTGCCAACGCTAGGACTAGCGGGGGGACCCAGTACTTC. It yields the protein CANARTSGGTQYF.

This clone was seen a handful of times. The V gene is TRBV4-3, the J gene TRBJ2-6; the match to TRBD1 covers 8 bases. From germline, CDR1 is LGHNA and CDR2 YSLEER. The CDR3 contains 17 residues. V trimming: 3 bases; J trimming: 0 bases; junction bases outside the gene matches: 4. The CDR3 loop reads CASSQGDRRSGANVLTF. CDR3 nucleotide sequence: TGCGCCAGCAGCCAGGGGGACAGGCGCTCTGGGGCCAACGTCCTGACTTTC.

This clone was observed a handful of times. J is TRBJ2-3 and V is TRBV11-2; 8 bases are shared with TRBD2. CDR1 is SGHAT, CDR2 FQNNGV, per germline. The CDR3 is 15 amino acids. Trimming took 6 bases from V and 3 from J; bases not matched to a gene: 8. DNA of the CDR3: TGTGCCAGCAGGAATCCGGGACTAGGAACAGATACGCAGTATTTT. As protein: CASRNPGLGTDTQYF. Variable domain in full (rest from reference TRBV11-2 and TRBJ2-3): EAGVAQSPRYKIIEKRQSVAFWCNPISGHATLYWYQQILGQGPKLLIQFQNNGVVDDSQLPKDRFSAERLKGVDSTLKIQPAKLEDSAVYLCASRNPGLGTDTQYFGPGTRLTVL.

This clone is a singleton in its sample. This chain connects TRBV7-2 to TRBJ2-5; a possible D gene is TRBD2 (6 bases). V was pared by 1 base and J by 9 bases, with 15 bases between. This CDR3 contains 14 residues. Germline CDR1 and CDR2: SGHTA and FQGNSA. DNA of the CDR3: TGTGCCAGCAGCTTAGAGGACTATCGGGGGTCCCAGTACTTC. Its translation: CASSLEDYRGSQYF.

The V gene is TRBV12-2, the J gene TRBJ1-2. TRBV12-2 is a recognized pseudogene. This CDR3 region has 14 residues. As DNA, the CDR3 is TGTGCAAGTCGCCCTGGACGCGGGAGCTATGGCTACACCTTC. Residues: CASRPGRGSYGYTF.

This chain connects TRBV28 to TRBJ2-7; D gene uncertain. The ends were cut back, 6 bases at V and 7 bases at J, with 10 bases in the middle. The CDR3 totals 11 residues. Per the germline V gene, CDR1 is MDHEN and CDR2 is SYDVKM. CDR3 region: CASREGGEQYF. The CDR3, as DNA: TGTGCCAGCAGGGAAGGCGGTGAGCAGTACTTC.

This chain links TRBV19 with TRBJ1-5; possible D gene TRBD1, 5 bases. The CDR3 sequence is 14 residues long. The ends were cut back, 10 bases at V and 7 bases at J, with 20 bases in the middle. The germline gives CDR1 LNHDA, CDR2 SQIVND (reference sequence). CDR3 residues: CATLMQGLGQPQHF. The CDR3 nucleotides are TGTGCCACTTTGATGCAGGGTTTGGGGCAGCCCCAGCATTTT.

The V and J genes are TRBV6-5 and TRBJ2-5, with D possibly matching TRBD1 (5 bases). CDR1 and CDR2 (germline): MNHEY, SVGAGI. Trimming left V 0 bases short and J 0 bases short, with 8 bases between. The CDR3 loop spans 15 amino acids. CDR3 bases: TGTGCCAGCAGTTACTCCAGACAGAACCAAGAGACCCAGTACTTC. Translated: CASSYSRQNQETQYF.

This sequence joins TRBV2 and TRBJ1-1, with TRBD1 matching 7 bases. Germline loops: CDR1 SNHLY, CDR2 FYNNEI. With 6 bases clipped from V and 1 base from J, the junction kept 8 bases outside the gene matches. CDR3 length equals 15 residues. CDR3 nucleotide sequence: TGTGCCAGCAGGGACCAGGGGGTAAGGAACACTGAAGCTTTCTTT. Its protein product is CASRDQGVRNTEAFF. Full variable domain (missing parts from reference TRBV2 and TRBJ1-1): EPEVTQTPSHQVTQMGQEVILRCVPISNHLYFYWYRQILGQKVEFLVSFYNNEISEKSEIFDDQFSVERPDGSNFTLKIRSTKLEDSAMYFCASRDQGVRNTEAFFGQGTRLTVV.

V gene TRBV6-4 combines with J gene TRBJ1-1; 11 nucleotides match TRBD1. Germline V gene data show CDR1 as MRHNA and CDR2 as SNTAGT. The CDR3 runs to 16 residues. V lost 6 bases to trimming and J lost 5 bases; unmatched junction nucleotides: 11. In DNA, the CDR3 is TGTGCCAGCAGCCCCGGGACAGGGGGTAAGGGTACTGAAGCTTTCTTT. Protein product: CASSPGTGGKGTEAFF.

The CDR3 spells CASSFTGSSGSPLHF. CDR3 nucleotide sequence: TGCGCCAGCAGCTTTACGGGGAGCTCGGGCTCACCCCTCCACTTT. The rearrangement joins TRBV5-1 to TRBJ1-6; no clear D. The CDR3 spans 15 residues. Trimming removed 2 bases at V and 10 bases at J, with 16 bases between. The germline V gene encodes CDR1 SGHRS and CDR2 YFSETQ.

This clone was picked up a small number of times. The J gene is TRBJ2-5, the V gene TRBV5-1; TRBD2 aligns across 7 bases. The CDR3 covers 14 residues. Germline CDR1 reads SGHRS; CDR2 reads YFSETQ. J lost 6 bases, V lost 4 bases, and 9 bases had no gene match. CDR3 amino acids: CASSHGLDLKTQYF. The CDR3 DNA is TGCGCCAGCAGCCATGGACTAGATTTGAAGACCCAGTACTTC.

V and J are TRBV10-2 and TRBJ1-1, with 10 bases matching TRBD1. Germline loops: CDR1 WSHSY, CDR2 SAAADI. Trimming at V came to 7 bases and at J to 0 bases, leaving 11 bases not matched to a gene. This CDR3 is built from 17 residues. This chain's CDR3 is CASTSTGGYDMNTEAFF. In DNA, the CDR3 is TGCGCCAGCACCTCGACAGGGGGCTACGATATGAACACTGAAGCTTTCTTT.

The CDR3 sequence is CASSYKSANYGYTF. DNA for the CDR3: TGTGCCAGCAGTTACAAGTCAGCTAACTATGGCTACACCTTC. The rearrangement uses TRBV6-5 and TRBJ1-2; D ambiguous. Germline CDR1 is MNHEY and CDR2 is SVGAGI. The CDR3 sequence is 14 residues long. V was trimmed by 2 bases and J by 0 bases, leaving 7 bases between them.

The chain employs TRBV10-3 and TRBJ2-3; D unclear. The ends were cut back, 3 bases at V and 9 bases at J, with 10 bases in the middle. This CDR3 has 12 residues. Germline assignment: CDR1 ENHRY and CDR2 SYGVKD. The CDR3 DNA follows: TGTGCCATCAGTGACTCCGCAGGCACGCAGTATTTT. Amino acids: CAISDSAGTQYF.